This T cell receptor beta chain stems from a study of radiotherapy plus CTLA-4 blockade in lung cancer. Study outcomes and limitations: Early shifts in blood T cell clones, with interferon-beta, reportedly predicted response best. In blood, tumor-derived TCR clones expanded after radiotherapy plus ipilimumab.

A word on this clone: What it binds is unknown.

Patients in the study, people with chemo-refractory metastatic non-small-cell lung cancer, received focal radiation plus ipilimumab CTLA-4 blockade. Germline V gene data show CDR1 as ENHRY and CDR2 as SYGVKD. CDR3 length equals 16 residues. V lost 0 bases to trimming and J lost 0 bases; unmatched junction nucleotides: 0. TCRdb's copy holds only in-frame clones and misses some; the assay was immunoSEQ multiplex PCR. The sample holds tens of thousands of clones, more than 80% seen once. The specimen was peripheral blood, collected from a patient treated with radiotherapy plus ipilimumab. This TCR derives from a human donor with non-small cell lung cancer who had stable disease on radiotherapy plus ipilimumab. The rearrangement links TRBV10-3 to TRBJ2-3; 10 nucleotides align to TRBD2. CDR3 amino acids: CAISESLAGSTDTQYF. For the CDR3, the DNA is TGTGCCATCAGTGAGTCACTAGCGGGAAGCACAGATACGCAGTATTTT.